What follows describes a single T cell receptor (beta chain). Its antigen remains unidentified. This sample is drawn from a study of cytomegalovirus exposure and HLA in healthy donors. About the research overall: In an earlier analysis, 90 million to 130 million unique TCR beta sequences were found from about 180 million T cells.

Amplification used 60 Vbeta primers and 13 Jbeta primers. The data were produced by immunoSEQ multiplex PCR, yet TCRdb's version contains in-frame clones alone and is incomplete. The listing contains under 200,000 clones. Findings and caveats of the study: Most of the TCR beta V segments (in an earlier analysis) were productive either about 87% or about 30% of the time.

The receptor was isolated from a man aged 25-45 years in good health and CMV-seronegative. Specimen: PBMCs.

DNA for the CDR3: TGTGCCAGCAGCGGCCGGGATGTTGACAAAGTGAACACTGAAGCTTTCTTT. It is translated as CASSGRDVDKVNTEAFF. This chain uses TRBV13 with TRBJ1-1, with D unclear. The V gene's germline CDR1 is PRHDT and CDR2 FYEKMQ (reference sequence). The CDR3 totals 17 residues. Trimming left V 5 bases short and J 0 bases short, with 19 bases between.